This T cell receptor (beta chain) came from a study of human T cells and chemical hapten exposure. Study-wide background: All through the roughly 25-week study, the scalp of each patient received diphenylcyclopropenone doses weekly. Patch testing placed 0.01% DPC on the upper back, with readings at 6 days.

This clonotype was detected ten times or more. Trimming removed 5 bases from V and 5 bases from J, with 20 bases in between. Germline lookup yields CDR1 SGHTA and CDR2 FQGNSA. The CDR3 has 16 amino acids. TCRdb passed the RACE reads through MiXCR, listing each CDR3 protein once. The table has about 90,000 distinct CDR3 sequences, approximately 10% seen once. Time point: patch test 3, about 24 weeks after DPC sensitization. Treatment: therapeutic diphenylcyclopropenone sensitization with weekly scalp DPC. At every patch-test visit, blood was drawn before the patch test was applied. Suited to DPC and affected by alopecia, the donors ranged from 18 to 70 years old.

The chain joins TRBV7-2 to TRBJ2-3; the D call may be TRBD1 or TRBD2 (6 bases each). The sequencing here drew on whole blood, taken in connection with sensitization to the hapten diphenylcyclopropenone (DPC). This receptor was obtained from a woman between 25 and 40 years old with alopecia areata. Some clones in this sample may be carry-over from other donors' samples. CDR3 region: CASSPSLGGHGDTQYF. The CDR3 nucleotides read TGTGCCAGCAGCCCCTCGCTGGGGGGCCATGGAGATACGCAGTATTTT. The full variable domain, with the rest looked up from reference TRBV7-2 and TRBJ2-3, is GAGVSQSPSNKVTEKGKDVELRCDPISGHTALYWYRQSLGQGLEFLIYFQGNSAPDKSGLPSDRFSAERTGGSVSTLTIQRTQQEDSAVYLCASSPSLGGHGDTQYFGPGTRLTVL.